Below, one T cell receptor beta chain is given with its context. Its antigen is unknown. The junction and the germline gene differ at one end; a read error may be behind it. Sequencing used immunoSEQ multiplex PCR; TCRdb keeps in-frame clones, though not all of them. The table shows over 100,000 clones, with over 75% occurring only once. The CDR3 runs 17 residues. Germline V CDR1 and CDR2: SGHNT, YYREEE (reference sequence). The sample belongs to a study of graft-versus-host responses after intestinal transplantation. The sample consisted of unstimulated CD4+ T cells sorted from spleen or lymph node cells, taken before intestinal transplant. This clonotype originated in a human donor who received an intestinal transplant. The chain recombines TRBV5-4 with TRBJ2-7; 13 bases line up with TRBD2. The CDR3 here is CASSPGTSGNFPYEQHF. CDR3 in DNA: TGTGCCAGCAGCCCCGGGACTAGCGGGAATTTCCCCTACGAGCAGCACTTC.